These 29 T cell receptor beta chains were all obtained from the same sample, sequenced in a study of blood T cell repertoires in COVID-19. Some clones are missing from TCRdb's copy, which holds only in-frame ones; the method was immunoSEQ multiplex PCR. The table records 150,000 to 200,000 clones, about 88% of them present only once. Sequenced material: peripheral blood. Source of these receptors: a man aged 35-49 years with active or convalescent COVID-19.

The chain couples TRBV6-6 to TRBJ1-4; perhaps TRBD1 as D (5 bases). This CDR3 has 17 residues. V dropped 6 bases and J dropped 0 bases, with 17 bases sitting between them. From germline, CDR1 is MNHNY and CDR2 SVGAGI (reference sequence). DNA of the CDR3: TGTGCCAGCAGCCGAAATTACGACAGCGCAACTAATGAAAAACTGTTTTTT. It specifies CASSRNYDSATNEKLFF.

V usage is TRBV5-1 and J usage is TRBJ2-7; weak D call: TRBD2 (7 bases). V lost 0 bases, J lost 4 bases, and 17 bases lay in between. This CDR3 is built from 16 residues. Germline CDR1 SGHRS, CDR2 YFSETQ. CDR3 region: CASSLGLGGATYEQYF. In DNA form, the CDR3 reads TGCGCCAGCAGCTTGGGCCTAGGGGGGGCTACTTACGAGCAGTACTTC.

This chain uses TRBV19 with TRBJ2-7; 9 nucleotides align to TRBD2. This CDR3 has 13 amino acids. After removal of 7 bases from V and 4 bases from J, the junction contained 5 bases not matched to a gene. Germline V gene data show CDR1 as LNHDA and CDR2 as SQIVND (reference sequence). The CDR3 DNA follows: TGTGCCAGTACCTCGACTAGCGGTTACGAGCAGTACTTC. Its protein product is CASTSTSGYEQYF.

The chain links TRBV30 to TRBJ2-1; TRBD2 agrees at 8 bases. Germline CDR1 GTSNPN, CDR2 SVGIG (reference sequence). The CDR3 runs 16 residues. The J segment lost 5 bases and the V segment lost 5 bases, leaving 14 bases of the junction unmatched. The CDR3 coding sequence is TGTGCCTGGCGGGACCCGGGACTAGGTTGGAACAATGAGCAGTTCTTC. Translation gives CAWRDPGLGWNNEQFF.

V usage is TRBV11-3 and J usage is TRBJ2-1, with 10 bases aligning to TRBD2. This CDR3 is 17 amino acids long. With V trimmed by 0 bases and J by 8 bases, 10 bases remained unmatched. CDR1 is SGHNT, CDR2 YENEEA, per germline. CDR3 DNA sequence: TGTGCCAGCAGCTTAGATCTCAGGACTAGCGGACGGGATGAGCAGTTCTTC. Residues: CASSLDLRTSGRDEQFF.

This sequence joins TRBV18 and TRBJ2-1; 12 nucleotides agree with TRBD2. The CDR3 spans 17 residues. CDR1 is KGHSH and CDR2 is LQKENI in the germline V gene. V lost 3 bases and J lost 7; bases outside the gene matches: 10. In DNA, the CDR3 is TGTGCCAGCTCACCGTCGGCTAGCGGGGGGGCGAGGAATGAGCAGTTCTTC. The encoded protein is CASSPSASGGARNEQFF. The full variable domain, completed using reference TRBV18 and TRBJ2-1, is NAGVMQNPRHLVRRRGQEARLRCSPMKGHSHVYWYRQLPEEGLKFMVYLQKENIIDESGMPKERFSAEFPKEGPSILRIQQVVRGDSAAYFCASSPSASGGARNEQFFGPGTRLTVL.

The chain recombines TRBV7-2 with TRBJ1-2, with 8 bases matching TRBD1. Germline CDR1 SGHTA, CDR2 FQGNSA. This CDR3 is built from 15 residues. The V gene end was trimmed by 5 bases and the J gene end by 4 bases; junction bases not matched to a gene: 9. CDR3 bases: TGTGCCAGCAGCAGAGACCGGACAGGGACCTATGGCTACACCTTC. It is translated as CASSRDRTGTYGYTF.

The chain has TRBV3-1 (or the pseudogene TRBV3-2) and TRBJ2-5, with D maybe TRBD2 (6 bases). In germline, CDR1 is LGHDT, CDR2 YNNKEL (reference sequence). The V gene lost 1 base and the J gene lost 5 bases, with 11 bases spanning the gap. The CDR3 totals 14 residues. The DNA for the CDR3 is TGTGCCAGCAGCCAAGTGGGACTGGAGGAGACCCAGTACTTC. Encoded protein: CASSQVGLEETQYF.

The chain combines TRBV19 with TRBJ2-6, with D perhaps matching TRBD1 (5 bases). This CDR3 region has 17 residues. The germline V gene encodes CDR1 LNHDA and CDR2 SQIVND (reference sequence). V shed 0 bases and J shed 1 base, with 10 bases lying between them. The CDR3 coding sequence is TGTGCCAGTAGTATAGACAGGGCCTTATCTGGGGCCAACGTCCTGACTTTC. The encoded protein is CASSIDRALSGANVLTF.

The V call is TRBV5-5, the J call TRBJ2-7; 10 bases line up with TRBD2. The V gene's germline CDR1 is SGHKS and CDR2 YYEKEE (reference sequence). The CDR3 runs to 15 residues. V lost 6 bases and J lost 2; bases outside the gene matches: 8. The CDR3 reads CASNHGTSVTYEQYF. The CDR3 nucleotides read TGTGCCAGCAATCACGGGACTAGCGTTACCTACGAGCAGTACTTC.

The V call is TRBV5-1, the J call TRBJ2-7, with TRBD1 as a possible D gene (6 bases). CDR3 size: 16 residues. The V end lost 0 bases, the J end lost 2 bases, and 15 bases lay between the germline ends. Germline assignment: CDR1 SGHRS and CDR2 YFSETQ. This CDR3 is CASSLVPSTGTYEQYF. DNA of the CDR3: TGCGCCAGCAGCTTGGTCCCCTCGACAGGTACCTACGAGCAGTACTTC.

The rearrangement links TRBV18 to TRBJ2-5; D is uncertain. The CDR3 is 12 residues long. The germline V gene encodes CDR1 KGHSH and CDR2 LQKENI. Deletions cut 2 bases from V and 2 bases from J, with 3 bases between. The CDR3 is CASSPTQETQYF. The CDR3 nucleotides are TGTGCCAGCTCACCAACTCAAGAGACCCAGTACTTC.

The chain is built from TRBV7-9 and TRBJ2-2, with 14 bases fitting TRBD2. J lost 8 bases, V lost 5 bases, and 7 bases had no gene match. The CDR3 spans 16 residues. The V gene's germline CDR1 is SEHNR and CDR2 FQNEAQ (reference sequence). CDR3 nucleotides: TGTGCCAGCAGCATTGGGACTAGCGGGGGAACTGGGGAGCTGTTTTTT. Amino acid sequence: CASSIGTSGGTGELFF.

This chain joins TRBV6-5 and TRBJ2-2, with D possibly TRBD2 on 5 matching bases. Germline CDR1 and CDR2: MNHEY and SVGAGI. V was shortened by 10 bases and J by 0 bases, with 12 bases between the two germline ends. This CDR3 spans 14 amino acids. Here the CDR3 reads CAIKEASNTGELFF. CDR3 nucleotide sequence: TGTGCCATCAAGGAGGCGTCGAACACCGGGGAGCTGTTTTTT.

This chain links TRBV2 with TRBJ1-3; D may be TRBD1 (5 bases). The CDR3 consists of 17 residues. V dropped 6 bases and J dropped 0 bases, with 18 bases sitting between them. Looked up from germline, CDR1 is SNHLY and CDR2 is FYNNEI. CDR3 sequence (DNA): TGTGCCAGCAGGTCTGGGACTCGGTTGAACTCTGGAAACACCATATATTTT. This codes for CASRSGTRLNSGNTIYF.

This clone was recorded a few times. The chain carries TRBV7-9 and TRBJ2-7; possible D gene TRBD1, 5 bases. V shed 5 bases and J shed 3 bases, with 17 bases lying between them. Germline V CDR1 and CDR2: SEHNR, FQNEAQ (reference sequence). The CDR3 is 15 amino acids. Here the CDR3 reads CASSTGTTVNYEQYF. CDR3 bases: TGTGCCAGCAGCACAGGAACGACAGTGAACTACGAGCAGTACTTC.

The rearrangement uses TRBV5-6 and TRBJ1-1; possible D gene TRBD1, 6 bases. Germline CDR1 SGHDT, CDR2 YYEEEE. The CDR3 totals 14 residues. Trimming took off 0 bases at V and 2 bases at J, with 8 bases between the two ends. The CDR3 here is CASSLARGNTEAFF. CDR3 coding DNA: TGTGCCAGCAGCTTGGCCAGGGGAAACACTGAAGCTTTCTTT.

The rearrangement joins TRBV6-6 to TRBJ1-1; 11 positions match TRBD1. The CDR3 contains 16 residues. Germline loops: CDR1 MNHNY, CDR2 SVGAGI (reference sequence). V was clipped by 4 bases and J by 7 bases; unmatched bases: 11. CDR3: CASSFGSGTGGLEAFF. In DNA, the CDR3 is TGTGCCAGCAGTTTCGGGAGTGGGACAGGGGGTCTTGAAGCTTTCTTT.

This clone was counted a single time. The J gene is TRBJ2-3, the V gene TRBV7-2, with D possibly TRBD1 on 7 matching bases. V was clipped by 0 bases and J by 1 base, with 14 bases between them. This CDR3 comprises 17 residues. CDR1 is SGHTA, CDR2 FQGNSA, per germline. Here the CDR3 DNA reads TGTGCCAGCAGCTTAGCATCAGCCAGGGGGGGCACAGATACGCAGTATTTT. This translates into CASSLASARGGTDTQYF.

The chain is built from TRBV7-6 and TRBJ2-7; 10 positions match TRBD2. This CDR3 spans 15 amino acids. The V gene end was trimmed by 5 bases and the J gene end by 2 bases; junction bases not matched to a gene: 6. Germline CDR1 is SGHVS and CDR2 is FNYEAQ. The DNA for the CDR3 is TGTGCCAGCAGCCCCTGGACTAGCGGTCCCTACGAGCAGTACTTC. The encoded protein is CASSPWTSGPYEQYF.

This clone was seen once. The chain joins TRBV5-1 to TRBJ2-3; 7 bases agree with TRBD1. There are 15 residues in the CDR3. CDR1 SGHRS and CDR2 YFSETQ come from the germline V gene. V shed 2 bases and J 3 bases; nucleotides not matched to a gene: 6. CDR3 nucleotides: TGCGCCAGCAGCTTTGGACAGGCGAATACAGATACGCAGTATTTT. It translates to CASSFGQANTDTQYF.

CDR3 sequence: CASSVQGATNEKLFF. CDR3 nucleotides: TGTGCCAGCAGTGTCCAGGGGGCGACTAATGAAAAACTGTTTTTT. This sequence joins TRBV2 and TRBJ1-4; 8 bases agree with TRBD1. The CDR3 length is 15 residues. Germline V gives CDR1 SNHLY, CDR2 FYNNEI. Trimming at V came to 4 bases and at J to 2 bases, leaving 3 bases not matched to a gene.

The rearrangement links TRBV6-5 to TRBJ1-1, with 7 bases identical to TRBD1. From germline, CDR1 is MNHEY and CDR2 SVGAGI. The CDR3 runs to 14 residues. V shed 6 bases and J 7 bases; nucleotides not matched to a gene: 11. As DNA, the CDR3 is TGTGCCAGCAGACAGGGGTGGGCTAGGATTGAAGCTTTCTTT. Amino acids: CASRQGWARIEAFF.

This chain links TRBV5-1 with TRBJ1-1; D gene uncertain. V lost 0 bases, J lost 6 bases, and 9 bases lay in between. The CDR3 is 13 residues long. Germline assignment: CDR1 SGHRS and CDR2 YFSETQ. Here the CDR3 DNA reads TGCGCCAGCAGCTTGGGCGTTTTGGCTGAAGCTTTCTTT. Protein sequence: CASSLGVLAEAFF.

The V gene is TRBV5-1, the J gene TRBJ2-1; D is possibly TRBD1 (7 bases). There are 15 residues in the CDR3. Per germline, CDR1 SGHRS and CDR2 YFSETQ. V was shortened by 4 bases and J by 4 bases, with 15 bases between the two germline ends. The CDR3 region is CASSIGQGGYNEQFF. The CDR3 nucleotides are TGCGCCAGCAGCATTGGGCAGGGGGGATACAATGAGCAGTTCTTC.

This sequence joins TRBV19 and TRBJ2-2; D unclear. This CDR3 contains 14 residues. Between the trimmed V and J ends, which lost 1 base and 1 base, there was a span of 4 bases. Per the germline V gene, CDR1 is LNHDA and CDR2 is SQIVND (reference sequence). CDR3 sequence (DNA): TGTGCCAGTAGTATAGTCCGGAACACCGGGGAGCTGTTTTTT. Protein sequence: CASSIVRNTGELFF.

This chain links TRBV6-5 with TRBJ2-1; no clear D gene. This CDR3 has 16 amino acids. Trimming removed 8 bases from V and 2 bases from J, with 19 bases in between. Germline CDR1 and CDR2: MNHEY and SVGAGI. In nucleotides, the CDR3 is TGTGCCAGCCGTTCGTATGTGGCGGAAGCCTACAATGAGCAGTTCTTC. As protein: CASRSYVAEAYNEQFF.

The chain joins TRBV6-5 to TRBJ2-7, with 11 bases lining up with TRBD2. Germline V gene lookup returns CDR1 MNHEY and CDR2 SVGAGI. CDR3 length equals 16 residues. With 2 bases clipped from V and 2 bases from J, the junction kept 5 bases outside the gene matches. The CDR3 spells CASSYTPLAGAYEQYF. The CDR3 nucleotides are TGTGCCAGCAGTTACACCCCACTAGCGGGGGCCTACGAGCAGTACTTC.

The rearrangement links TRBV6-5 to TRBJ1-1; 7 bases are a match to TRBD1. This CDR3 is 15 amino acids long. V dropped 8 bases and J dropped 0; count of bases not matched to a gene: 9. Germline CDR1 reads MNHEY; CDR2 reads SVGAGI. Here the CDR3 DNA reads TGTGCCAGCGGGAGGACAGGACTCCTGAACACTGAAGCTTTCTTT. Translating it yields CASGRTGLLNTEAFF.